Each of the 28 T cell receptor beta chains below was sequenced from the same sample in a study of beta chain features in type 1 diabetes. Which antigens these TCRs recognize remains unknown. Overall study results and limits: Researchers report that Type 1 diabetes patients had moderately but significantly shorter TCRB CDR3s across all four CD4+ subsets.

Since all of the isolated RNA was reverse transcribed, expressed TCRB transcripts were what got sequenced. Clones were read by immunoSEQ multiplex PCR, and TCRdb kept only the in-frame ones, dropping some. Here the sample spans about 150,000 clones, about 13% being singletons. The sequencing sample was made of central memory CD4+ T cells from blood. The source of these receptors is a man between 18 and 35 years old with type 1 diabetes.

This clone was seen a handful of times. This chain links TRBV11-2 with TRBJ2-2; D possibly matches TRBD1 or TRBD2 (5 bases each). Germline CDR1 SGHAT, CDR2 FQNNGV. The CDR3 runs to 18 residues. Trimming shortened V by 4 bases and J by 3 bases, and 21 bases separated the two germline ends. The CDR3 nucleotides are TGTGCCAGCAGCTCGATAAAAGGGACGGCGAGAGACACCGGGGAGCTGTTTTTT. Translated: CASSSIKGTARDTGELFF.

This clone was seen more than once but under ten times. V is TRBV29-1 and J is TRBJ2-5, with 10 bases identical to TRBD1. Near its end, the DNA agrees better with TRBJ2-7, so the J call may be wrong. This CDR3 comprises 14 residues. CDR1 is SQVTM, CDR2 ANQGSEA, per germline. DNA for the CDR3: TGCAGCGTTGAAGGGAGACAGGGGGCTGACGAGCAGTACTTC. Protein: CSVEGRQGADEQYF.

This clone was seen a few times. This sequence joins TRBV19 and TRBJ2-1; a weak D match, TRBD1 (5 bases). Germline CDR1 LNHDA, CDR2 SQIVND (reference sequence). Trimming pared 3 bases from V and 1 base from J, leaving 13 bases between. This CDR3 is 16 amino acids long. The CDR3 sequence is CASSISTAQSYNEQFF. The CDR3 DNA is TGTGCCAGTAGTATTTCGACAGCGCAATCCTACAATGAGCAGTTCTTC.

The chain couples TRBV5-4 to TRBJ2-1, with a weak D call TRBD2 (6 bases). Trimming took 3 bases from V and 4 from J, leaving 14 bases between them. Per germline, CDR1 SGHNT and CDR2 YYREEE (reference sequence). This CDR3 is 15 amino acids long. In DNA, the CDR3 is TGTGCCAGCAGCTCGGCGGGACCCTCATACAATGAGCAGTTCTTC. This gives the protein CASSSAGPSYNEQFF.

The chain employs TRBV9 and TRBJ2-3; 14 bases match TRBD2. V lost 0 bases, J lost 0 bases, and 12 bases stayed unmatched. Germline CDR1 reads SGDLS; CDR2 reads YYNGEE. The CDR3 is 21 amino acids. This CDR3 is CASSVGYRGLAGALSTDTQYF. In nucleotides, the CDR3 is TGTGCCAGCAGCGTAGGCTATAGGGGACTAGCGGGGGCCCTTAGCACAGATACGCAGTATTTT.

In this sample, this clone turned up a few times. V is TRBV28 and J is TRBJ1-5, with no clear D. Trimming removed 8 bases from V and 5 bases from J, with 10 bases in between. Germline loops: CDR1 MDHEN, CDR2 SYDVKM. The CDR3 has 12 residues. CDR3 sequence: CASAGVDQPQHF. The CDR3 bases are TGTGCCAGCGCCGGGGTAGATCAGCCCCAGCATTTT.

This clone ranks as medium-sized. The chain employs TRBV7-9 and TRBJ1-2; D may be TRBD1 (6 bases). Germline assignment: CDR1 SEHNR and CDR2 FQNEAQ (reference sequence). CDR3 length equals 12 residues. Trimming pared 5 bases from V and 13 bases from J, leaving 17 bases between. CDR3 DNA sequence: TGTGCCAGCAGCCGGGGTGATCTACAGGGCACCTTC. It is translated as CASSRGDLQGTF. The whole variable domain, filled in from reference TRBV7-9 and TRBJ1-2, reads DTGVSQNPRHKITKRGQNVTFRCDPISEHNRLYWYRQTLGQGPEFLTYFQNEAQLEKSRLLSDRFSAERPKGSFSTLEIQRTEQGDSAMYLCASSRGDLQGTFGSGTRLTVV.

This clone was observed at least ten times. CDR3: CASSTYPRDRRAKNIQYF. The CDR3 nucleotides are TGTGCCAGCAGCACTTACCCCCGGGACAGGCGAGCCAAAAACATTCAGTACTTC. This rearrangement joins TRBV27 to TRBJ2-4; 8 bases are a match to TRBD1. After removal of 6 bases from V and 0 bases from J, the junction contained 13 bases not matched to a gene. Germline V CDR1 and CDR2: MNHEY, SMNVEV (reference sequence). The CDR3 has 18 residues.

This clone was seen only a few times. The genes are TRBV30 and TRBJ2-5; 7 nucleotides line up with TRBD1. CDR1 and CDR2 (germline): GTSNPN, SVGIG (reference sequence). The CDR3 is 11 amino acids. V shed 3 bases, J shed 6 bases, and the junction held 1 base outside the gene matches. CDR3 region: CAWRDRKTQYF. CDR3 DNA sequence: TGTGCCTGGAGGGACAGGAAGACCCAGTACTTC.

This clone was seen repeatedly, ten times or more. V gene TRBV30 combines with J gene TRBJ1-2; D gene unclear. Between the trimmed V and J ends, which lost 2 bases and 2 bases, there was a span of 6 bases. From germline, CDR1 is GTSNPN and CDR2 SVGIG (reference sequence). The CDR3 contains 12 residues. In DNA form, the CDR3 reads TGTGCCTGGAGTATCGGAAACTATGGCTACACCTTC. Translating it yields CAWSIGNYGYTF.

This clone occurred a few times. J is TRBJ2-3 and V is TRBV4-1; D is ambiguous. Germline V lookup: CDR1 MGHRA, CDR2 YSYEKL. With 1 base removed from V and 2 bases from J, the gap between germline ends came to 19 bases. The CDR3 totals 18 residues. The chain's CDR3 is CASSQGPATHYYTDTQYF. The CDR3 DNA reads TGCGCCAGCAGCCAAGGCCCAGCCACCCACTATTACACAGATACGCAGTATTTT.

Many counts were recorded for this clone. The rearrangement links TRBV6-6 to TRBJ2-3; D is possibly TRBD2 (5 bases). This CDR3 has 15 amino acids. Looked up from germline, CDR1 is MNHNY and CDR2 is SVGAGI (reference sequence). Trimming pared 2 bases from V and 4 bases from J, leaving 13 bases between. CDR3 region: CASSYEGANPDTQYF. As DNA, the CDR3 is TGTGCCAGCAGTTACGAGGGCGCAAATCCAGATACGCAGTATTTT.

This clone was seen a handful of times. This chain connects TRBV6-5 to TRBJ2-5; D unclear. Germline CDR1 reads MNHEY; CDR2 reads SVGAGI. The CDR3 covers 15 residues. The V end was cut by 0 bases, the J end by 4 bases, with 12 bases between. The CDR3 spells CASSYSGISTETQYF. The CDR3, as DNA: TGTGCCAGCAGTTACTCAGGAATTAGCACAGAGACCCAGTACTTC.

This clone appeared a few times. The J gene is TRBJ2-5, the V gene TRBV6-5; 8 bases map to TRBD2. The V and J ends lost 5 bases and 2 bases, in that order; junction bases with no gene match: 4. Germline-derived CDR1 and CDR2 are MNHEY and SVGAGI. This CDR3 spans 14 amino acids. The CDR3 sequence is CASSVRGGQETQYF. The CDR3 DNA is TGTGCCAGCAGTGTACGGGGGGGACAAGAGACCCAGTACTTC.

The CDR3 DNA reads TGTGCCAGCTCACCATTGTCTAGCGGTGATTACAATGAGCAGTTCTTC. It yields the protein CASSPLSSGDYNEQFF. The chain couples TRBV18 to TRBJ2-1; TRBD2 agrees at 7 bases. V lost 2 bases, J lost 4 bases, and 8 bases stayed unmatched. This CDR3 has 16 amino acids. Germline V CDR1 and CDR2: KGHSH, LQKENI.

The rearrangement uses TRBV11-2 and TRBJ2-2; D call uncertain. The V gene lost 5 bases and the J gene lost 5 bases, with 9 bases spanning the gap. Germline assignment: CDR1 SGHAT and CDR2 FQNNGV. This CDR3 comprises 13 residues. CDR3 sequence (DNA): TGTGCCAGCAGCCTCCTAGGGACCGGGGAGCTGTTTTTT. Translating gives CASSLLGTGELFF.

This clone was recorded a few times. The chain links TRBV6-1 to TRBJ1-2; 7 nucleotides agree with TRBD1. Germline V gives CDR1 MNHNS, CDR2 SASEGT. The CDR3 extends over 12 amino acids. V trimming: 5 bases; J trimming: 9 bases; junction bases outside the gene matches: 6. The CDR3 DNA follows: TGTGCCAGCAGTCAGCGACAGGGCCGCTACACCTTC. It translates to CASSQRQGRYTF.

The gene calls are TRBV18 and TRBJ2-1; D not resolved. Germline assignment: CDR1 KGHSH and CDR2 LQKENI. The germline V and J ends were trimmed by 0 bases and 8 bases, with 8 bases remaining between them. The CDR3 loop spans 13 amino acids. CDR3 sequence: CASSPPGYDEQFF. CDR3 sequence (DNA): TGTGCCAGCTCACCACCGGGGTACGATGAGCAGTTCTTC.

This chain links TRBV2 with TRBJ1-5; D not resolved. The CDR3 contains 13 residues. CDR1 and CDR2 (germline): SNHLY, FYNNEI. The germline V and J ends were trimmed by 7 bases and 8 bases, with 15 bases remaining between them. CDR3 residues: CASMSQVGEPQHF. The DNA of the CDR3 is TGTGCCAGCATGTCGCAGGTGGGTGAGCCCCAGCATTTT.

This clone was counted between two and nine times. This chain links TRBV10-2 with TRBJ2-3; D is ambiguous. V lost 0 bases and J lost 8, with 9 bases in between. This CDR3 has 13 residues. Germline V CDR1 and CDR2: WSHSY, SAAADI. CDR3 loop: CASSESEKSTQYF. The CDR3 DNA is TGCGCCAGCAGTGAGTCGGAGAAGAGTACGCAGTATTTT.

V is TRBV30 and J is TRBJ2-3; TRBD2 is a possible D gene (6 bases). The germline V gene has CDR1 GTSNPN and CDR2 SVGIG (reference sequence). V lost 0 bases to trimming and J lost 6 bases, with 16 bases between them. The CDR3 runs 15 residues. CDR3 in DNA: TGTGCCTGGAGTGTATTGGGGGGACCTAAGGATACGCAGTATTTT. Translation: CAWSVLGGPKDTQYF.

As concerns this clone: This could be a read error, since a much larger clone is one nucleotide away. J is TRBJ2-5 and V is TRBV7-6; no definite D call. Trimming shortened V by 2 bases and J by 2 bases, and 0 bases separated the two germline ends. This CDR3 has 11 residues. Germline CDR1 SGHVS, CDR2 FNYEAQ. CDR3 sequence: CASSLQETQYF. The CDR3 DNA reads TGTGCCAGCAGCTTACAAGAGACCCAGTACTTC. Full variable domain (missing parts from reference TRBV7-6 and TRBJ2-5): GAGVSQSPRYKVTKRGQDVALRCDPISGHVSLYWYRQALGQGPEFLTYFNYEAQQDKSGLPNDRFSAERPEGSISTLTIQRTEQRDSAMYRCASSLQETQYFGPGTRLLVL.

As concerns this clone: Other DNA sequences from this sample encode an identical CDR3 as well. The gene calls are TRBV19 and TRBJ2-5; D is possibly TRBD2 (5 bases). V lost 6 bases and J lost 5, with 13 bases in between. The CDR3 is 13 amino acids. The germline V gene encodes CDR1 LNHDA and CDR2 SQIVND (reference sequence). The CDR3 protein is CASSPGDRETQYF. CDR3 DNA sequence: TGTGCCAGTAGCCCCGGGGATCGGGAGACCCAGTACTTC.

V gene TRBV4-1 combines with J gene TRBJ2-3, with TRBD1 as a possible D gene (5 bases). The CDR3 loop spans 17 amino acids. Germline CDR1 MGHRA, CDR2 YSYEKL. Trimming pared 0 bases from V and 0 bases from J, leaving 13 bases between. CDR3 loop: CASSQDWRRGSTDTQYF. The CDR3, as DNA: TGCGCCAGCAGCCAAGATTGGCGAAGGGGTAGCACAGATACGCAGTATTTT.

This clone was detected a few times. The rearrangement joins TRBV7-3 to TRBJ2-7, with 9 bases that match TRBD1. Per the germline V gene, CDR1 is SGHTA and CDR2 is FQGTGA. Trimming cost V 1 base and J 3 bases; bases outside gene matches: 4. The CDR3 has 15 amino acids. CDR3 coding DNA: TGTGCCAGCAGCTTAAAACCGGGACAGGGCTACGAGCAGTACTTC. Protein sequence: CASSLKPGQGYEQYF. The complete variable domain, with remaining parts taken from reference TRBV7-3 and TRBJ2-7, reads GAGVSQTPSNKVTEKGKYVELRCDPISGHTALYWYRQSLGQGPEFLIYFQGTGAADDSGLPNDRFFAVRPEGSVSTLKIQRTERGDSAVYLCASSLKPGQGYEQYFGPGTRLTVT.

This chain joins TRBV2 and TRBJ1-1; D gene uncertain. Germline CDR1 is SNHLY and CDR2 is FYNNEI. The CDR3 covers 13 residues. Deletions cut 7 bases from V and 0 bases from J, with 9 bases between. CDR3 nucleotide sequence: TGTGCCAGCATTGGAGAGCTGAACACTGAAGCTTTCTTT. Protein product: CASIGELNTEAFF.

The chain has TRBV29-1 and TRBJ2-7, with D unresolved. V was cut by 0 bases and J by 3 bases, with 6 bases left in between. CDR1 SQVTM and CDR2 ANQGSEA come from the germline V gene. The CDR3 length is 12 residues. The CDR3 DNA follows: TGCAGCGTTGAAGAGGGTAGCTACGAGCAGTACTTC. This sequence encodes CSVEEGSYEQYF.

This clone was detected only a few times. The V call is TRBV30, the J call TRBJ1-1, with a possible D match to TRBD1 (5 bases). Germline values: CDR1 GTSNPN, CDR2 SVGIG (reference sequence). Trimming shortened V by 0 bases and J by 8 bases, and 13 bases separated the two germline ends. The CDR3 contains 13 residues. CDR3 nucleotides: TGTGCCTGGAGTGTACAGGACCCGGGAGAAGCTTTCTTT. Protein product: CAWSVQDPGEAFF.